The clone carrying this T cell receptor beta chain was detected only a few times. Its antigen is not identified. The data are from a study of Ad26.COV2.S vaccination and SARS-CoV-2 variants. As for the study in general: Intramuscular Ad26.COV2.S at 5x10^10 or 1x10^11 viral particles. Whole-study findings and limits: Reported post-vaccination CD8+ and CD4+ T cell responses to spike showed substantial breadth.

Germline loops: CDR1 MNHNY, CDR2 SVGAGI (reference sequence). This CDR3 has 14 residues. Trimming cost V 2 bases and J 2 bases, with 8 bases left between them. The sample's treatment: some 19 received Ad26.COV2.S at low or high dose, single or two shots; 5 received placebo; per-sample allocation not given. Specimen acquisition occurred on day 63 following the initial vaccine or placebo injection. Boston provided a donor who was an adult aged 18-55 years. Clones were read by immunoSEQ multiplex PCR, and TCRdb kept only the in-frame ones, dropping some. The profile covers about 450,000 clones, with 80% to 90% appearing a single time and approximately 2.5% taken by the ten largest.

The TCR comes from a person aged 18 to 59 who received the Ad26.COV2.S COVID-19 vaccine or a placebo. The rearrangement links TRBV6-6 to TRBJ2-3; D not certain. The source was peripheral blood, collected in a trial of Ad26.COV2.S vaccine versus placebo. CDR3 DNA: TGTGCCAGCAGTTACATTCTTCCCACAGATACGCAGTATTTT. As protein: CASSYILPTDTQYF.